This is a list of T cell receptor beta chains from one sample in a study of beta chain features in type 1 diabetes. Clones were sequenced by immunoSEQ multiplex PCR, and TCRdb holds only the in-frame ones, with some missing. This sample carries 600,000 to 700,000 clones, around an eighth of them seen once, and the ten largest clones take roughly 0.11%. Sample: naive CD4+ T cells from blood. These receptors all stem from a man aged 25 to 40 with type 1 diabetes. The CDR3 runs from the conserved cysteine through the conserved F or W. The D gene is left open where the match is weak. Rows give clone size only sometimes, using once, few, many, or a class for an expanded clone.

>few|TRBD1|TRBV2|TRBJ2-2
CASSIQGAENTGELFF
TGTGCCAGCAGCATACAGGGGGCTGAGAACACCGGGGAGCTGTTTTTT
>few|.|TRBV5-1|TRBJ2-1
CASSLARGVYNEQFF
TGCGCCAGCAGCTTGGCCAGGGGGGTCTACAATGAGCAGTTCTTC
>few|.|TRBV7-3|TRBJ2-5
CASSQGTQETQYF
TGTGCCAGCAGCCAGGGGACTCAAGAGACCCAGTACTTC
>.|.|TRBV19|TRBJ2-1
CASSVVQSYNEQFF
TGTGCCAGTAGTGTGGTTCAAAGCTACAATGAGCAGTTCTTC
>.|.|TRBV2|TRBJ2-3
CASSAGQITDTQYF
TGTGCCAGCAGTGCCGGACAGATCACAGATACGCAGTATTTT
>.|TRBD2|TRBV18|TRBJ2-3
CASSPKLAGAGDTQYF
TGTGCCAGCTCACCTAAACTAGCGGGGGCCGGGGATACGCAGTATTTT
>few|TRBD1|TRBV5-4|TRBJ2-6
CASSPNRGSLGANVLTF
TGTGCCAGCAGCCCCAACAGGGGATCTCTCGGGGCCAACGTCCTGACTTTC
>.|.|TRBV23-1|TRBJ1-2
CARVRPRRGYTF
TGCGCCCGGGTGCGGCCCCGGCGCGGCTACACCTTC
>few|.|TRBV7-9|TRBJ2-7
CASSPTAYEQYF
TGTGCCAGCAGCCCCACTGCTTACGAGCAGTACTTC
>.|TRBD2|TRBV7-2|TRBJ2-7
CASSLSGGAGEQYF
TGTGCCAGCAGCCTCAGCGGGGGGGCAGGCGAGCAGTACTTC
>few|TRBD1|TRBV7-6|TRBJ1-3
CASSTTSPGQVSGNTIYF
TGTGCCAGCAGCACTACGAGCCCCGGACAGGTCTCTGGAAACACCATATATTTT